Each of the 30 T cell receptor beta chains below was sequenced from the same sample in a study of T cell repertoires in cytomegalovirus infection. MiXCR, run by TCRdb on the reads, gives a single entry per CDR3 protein. Of approximately 500,000 distinct CDR3 sequences in the sample, less than 30% are singletons; the top ten hold less than 15%. The specimen sequenced was PBMCs. Every receptor here comes from a human donor in good health (CMV status not recorded). Some clones in this sample may be carry-over from other donors' samples.

The chain is built from TRBV20-1 and TRBJ2-1, with 11 bases fitting TRBD2. The V gene end was trimmed by 6 bases and the J gene end by 8 bases; junction bases not matched to a gene: 15. CDR1 is DFQATT and CDR2 is SNEGSKA in the germline V gene (reference sequence). The CDR3 sequence is 16 residues long. CDR3 amino acids: CSARGASGRFSHEQFF. CDR3 bases: TGCAGTGCCCGGGGGGCTAGCGGGAGGTTTTCCCATGAGCAGTTCTTC.

The J gene is TRBJ2-4, the V gene TRBV12-3 or TRBV12-4; D may be TRBD1 (6 bases). Trimming shortened V by 3 bases and J by 8 bases, and 14 bases separated the two germline ends. The CDR3 length is 14 residues. CDR3 protein: CASSFTGLGDIQYF. In DNA form, the CDR3 reads TGTGCCAGCAGTTTCACAGGGCTCGGGGACATTCAGTACTTC.

The rearrangement uses TRBV6-5 and TRBJ1-2; no clear D gene. The length of the CDR3 is 13 residues. Germline V CDR1 and CDR2: MNHEY, SVGAGI. Trimming cost V 0 bases and J 5 bases, with 7 bases left between them. CDR3 bases: TGTGCCAGCAGTTACTCGTCCACGTATGGCTACACCTTC. Protein: CASSYSSTYGYTF.

As DNA, the CDR3 is TGTGCCAGCATTTCGGGGGGAAGCTCCTACAATGAGCAGTTCTTC. This sequence encodes CASISGGSSYNEQFF. The rearrangement joins TRBV12-3 or TRBV12-4 to TRBJ2-1; 7 nucleotides line up with TRBD2. This CDR3 comprises 15 residues. Unmatched junction bases numbered 6, after V lost 7 bases and J lost 0 bases.

V and J are TRBV28 and TRBJ1-1; no clear D gene. Germline V gene data show CDR1 as MDHEN and CDR2 as SYDVKM. The CDR3 is 11 amino acids. V lost 3 bases, J lost 7 bases, and 6 bases lay in between. CDR3 DNA sequence: TGTGCCAGCAGTTTTAAGAGTGAAGCTTTCTTT. Protein product: CASSFKSEAFF.

The table lists this clonotype with many counts. The chain combines TRBV7-8 with TRBJ2-5; possibly TRBD2 for D (5 bases). The CDR3 contains 13 residues. Per the germline V gene, CDR1 is SGHVS and CDR2 is FQNEAQ. Trimming took off 10 bases at V and 0 bases at J, with 12 bases between the two ends. CDR3 nucleotide sequence: TGTGCCACCTCACTAGTTAACCAAGAGACCCAGTACTTC. This sequence encodes CATSLVNQETQYF.

This clonotype was counted only a few times. The chain links TRBV12-3 or TRBV12-4 to TRBJ2-7; perhaps TRBD1 as D (5 bases). V was pared by 5 bases and J by 2 bases, with 10 bases between. This CDR3 has 13 residues. CDR3 sequence: CASSPQGPYEQYF. CDR3 DNA sequence: TGTGCCAGCAGTCCCCAGGGTCCCTACGAGCAGTACTTC.

The chain employs TRBV30 and TRBJ2-1; D call uncertain. Trimming removed 0 bases from V and 3 bases from J, with 6 bases in between. This CDR3 has 13 amino acids. Germline CDR1 is GTSNPN and CDR2 is SVGIG (reference sequence). CDR3 sequence (DNA): TGTGCCTGGAGTGTACGGGTCTACAATGAGCAGTTCTTC. Encoded protein: CAWSVRVYNEQFF.

This clonotype showed up many times. The chain is built from TRBV28 and TRBJ1-2; 9 nucleotides agree with TRBD1. CDR1 is MDHEN and CDR2 is SYDVKM in the germline V gene. Trimming took 6 bases from V and 4 from J; bases not matched to a gene: 9. This CDR3 comprises 15 residues. The CDR3 protein is CASRWTGVAFYGYTF. CDR3 sequence (DNA): TGTGCCAGCAGGTGGACAGGGGTTGCCTTCTATGGCTACACCTTC.

In this sample, this clonotype turned up many times. The rearrangement joins TRBV7-2 to TRBJ2-1; TRBD2 matches at 7 bases. CDR1 SGHTA and CDR2 FQGNSA come from the germline V gene. The CDR3 runs to 15 residues. After removal of 3 bases from V and 3 bases from J, the junction contained 5 bases not matched to a gene. The CDR3 coding sequence is TGTGCCAGCAGCTTGGGCGGGAGCGACTACAATGAGCAGTTCTTC. Encoded protein: CASSLGGSDYNEQFF.

This clonotype was observed many times. The rearrangement uses TRBV7-8 and TRBJ2-7; TRBD1 is a possible D gene (5 bases). There are 14 residues in the CDR3. CDR1 and CDR2 (germline): SGHVS, FQNEAQ. Between the trimmed V and J ends, which lost 1 base and 2 bases, there was a span of 9 bases. CDR3 region: CASSLGDRTYEQYV. Written as DNA, the CDR3 is TGTGCCAGCAGCTTAGGCGACAGAACCTACGAGCAGTACGTC.

The table lists this clonotype with many counts. V and J are TRBV7-2 and TRBJ2-3; 8 bases match TRBD1. The germline V gene encodes CDR1 SGHTA and CDR2 FQGNSA. The CDR3 is 14 amino acids. J was trimmed by 2 bases and V by 7 bases; bases with no gene match: 5. This CDR3 reads CASTPGQATDTQYF. Written as DNA, the CDR3 is TGTGCCAGCACCCCGGGACAGGCCACAGATACGCAGTATTTT.

This chain uses TRBV19 with TRBJ2-6; D gene unclear. The CDR3 length is 16 residues. Germline V gives CDR1 LNHDA, CDR2 SQIVND (reference sequence). V was pared by 3 bases and J by 0 bases, with 9 bases between. CDR3 residues: CASSIMTPSGANVLTF. Here the CDR3 DNA reads TGTGCCAGTAGTATTATGACTCCCTCTGGGGCCAACGTCCTGACTTTC.

This clonotype was observed many times. This chain links TRBV11-2 with TRBJ2-7, with TRBD2 identical over 12 bases. Germline V gene lookup returns CDR1 SGHAT and CDR2 FQNNGV. V was pared by 7 bases and J by 2 bases, with 9 bases of the junction left unmatched. This CDR3 is 16 amino acids long. CDR3 sequence: CASTRPSGREAYEQYV. The DNA for the CDR3 is TGTGCCAGCACCCGACCTAGCGGGAGGGAAGCCTACGAGCAGTACGTC.

This clonotype was observed at least ten times. The gene calls are TRBV24-1 and TRBJ2-5; D is undetermined. Per germline, CDR1 KGHDR and CDR2 SFDVKD. V dropped 4 bases and J dropped 5 bases, with 4 bases sitting between them. The CDR3 is made up of 11 amino acids. In DNA, the CDR3 is TGTGCCACCAGTGAAGGGGAGACCCAGTACTTC. Its translation is CATSEGETQYF.

This clonotype has only a few counts. CDR3 protein: CASSYNLNNEQFF. The CDR3 DNA follows: TGTGCCAGCAGTTACAACCTAAACAATGAGCAGTTCTTC. The V and J genes are TRBV6-2 or TRBV6-3 and TRBJ2-1; D is undetermined. V lost 2 bases, J lost 5 bases, and 7 bases lay in between. Per germline, CDR1 MNHEY and CDR2 SVGEGT. The CDR3 totals 13 residues.

This rearrangement joins TRBV27 to TRBJ2-3, with TRBD2 matching 10 bases. Trimming at V came to 3 bases and at J to 2 bases, leaving 23 bases not matched to a gene. The CDR3 contains 22 residues. Looked up from germline, CDR1 is MNHEY and CDR2 is SMNVEV (reference sequence). For the CDR3, the DNA is TGTGCCAGCAGTTTTCACTCTAGCGGGAGTGCCGACAGACATGCTGTCACAGATACGCAGTATTTT. It translates to CASSFHSSGSADRHAVTDTQYF.

This clonotype was observed a handful of times. The chain combines TRBV25-1 with TRBJ1-3; 8 bases line up with TRBD1. J gave up 11 bases and V 3 bases, and 15 bases lay outside the gene matches. Germline V gene sequence: CDR1 MGHDK, CDR2 SYGVNS. This CDR3 has 16 amino acids. CDR3 bases: TGTGCCAGCAGTGATTCAGAGGGGACAGGATTTATCCCCATATATTTT. Translation gives CASSDSEGTGFIPIYF.

This chain joins TRBV7-8 and TRBJ2-3; either TRBD1 or TRBD2 may supply D (6 bases each). Germline assignment: CDR1 SGHVS and CDR2 FQNEAQ. Trimming shortened V by 3 bases and J by 2 bases, and 15 bases separated the two germline ends. CDR3 length: 16 residues. The CDR3 DNA reads TGTGCCAGCAGCTTGGTACGGGGGCCCAACACAGATACGCAGTATTTT. It translates to CASSLVRGPNTDTQYF.

This clonotype was picked up one time. The chain uses TRBV28 and TRBJ2-5; 9 bases fit TRBD1. Germline CDR1 is MDHEN and CDR2 is SYDVKM. Losses at the gene ends were 6 bases for V and 3 bases for J; bases not matched to a gene: 8. The CDR3 length is 15 residues. The CDR3 spells CASRYPRDREETQYF. The CDR3 DNA reads TGTGCCAGCAGATACCCCCGGGACAGGGAAGAGACCCAGTACTTC.

This clonotype has ten or more counts. V and J are TRBV7-2 and TRBJ1-5; no firm D call. V lost 2 bases, J lost 7 bases, and 12 bases lay in between. This CDR3 comprises 14 residues. Germline CDR1 SGHTA, CDR2 FQGNSA. Here the CDR3 reads CASSLYRDDQPQHF. The CDR3 bases are TGTGCCAGCAGCTTATATAGGGATGACCAGCCCCAGCATTTT.

The V gene is TRBV5-1, the J gene TRBJ2-1; the D is unclear. V was trimmed by 0 bases and J by 8 bases, leaving 9 bases between them. The CDR3 loop spans 13 amino acids. Germline V lookup: CDR1 SGHRS, CDR2 YFSETQ. CDR3 loop: CASSLVGWHEQFF. CDR3 DNA: TGCGCCAGCAGCTTGGTGGGGTGGCATGAGCAGTTCTTC. The whole variable domain, remainder taken from reference TRBV5-1 and TRBJ2-1, is KAGVTQTPRYLIKTRGQQVTLSCSPISGHRSVSWYQQTPGQGLQFLFEYFSETQRNKGNFPGRFSGRQFSNSRSEMNVSTLELGDSALYLCASSLVGWHEQFFGPGTRLTVL.

In nucleotides, the CDR3 is TGCGCCAGCAGCCAAGGAGCAGGGGTAGGTTCACCCCTCCACTTT. The encoded protein is CASSQGAGVGSPLHF. The gene calls are TRBV4-1 and TRBJ1-6, with D possibly matching TRBD1 (6 bases). CDR3 length: 15 residues. The germline V and J ends were trimmed by 1 base and 9 bases, with 13 bases remaining between them. CDR1 and CDR2 from the germline V gene are MGHRA and YSYEKL.

This clonotype was recorded many times. This sequence joins TRBV7-2 and TRBJ2-5; D is unresolved. Germline values: CDR1 SGHTA, CDR2 FQGNSA. V dropped 3 bases and J dropped 2 bases, with 10 bases sitting between them. CDR3 size: 14 residues. The CDR3 loop is CASSFGSPQETQYF. CDR3 in DNA: TGTGCCAGCAGCTTTGGTTCCCCACAAGAGACCCAGTACTTC.

This clonotype was observed many times. CDR3: CASSVTRGNTEAFF. As DNA, the CDR3 is TGTGCCAGCAGCGTTACCAGGGGGAACACTGAAGCTTTCTTT. The chain is built from TRBV7-2 and TRBJ1-1; D may be TRBD1 (6 bases). This CDR3 region has 14 residues. V lost 5 bases to trimming and J lost 1 base, with 11 bases between them. Germline-derived CDR1 and CDR2 are SGHTA and FQGNSA.

This clonotype was counted many times. This sequence joins TRBV7-9 and TRBJ2-3; D unresolved. Trimming pared 3 bases from V and 6 bases from J, leaving 7 bases between. The V gene's germline CDR1 is SEHNR and CDR2 FQNEAQ (reference sequence). The CDR3 has 12 amino acids. The CDR3 here is CASSLHGDTQYF. In nucleotides, the CDR3 is TGTGCCAGCAGCTTGCACGGGGATACGCAGTATTTT.

This clonotype occurred many times. This chain links TRBV12-3 or TRBV12-4 with TRBJ2-2; perhaps TRBD1 as D (5 bases). The CDR3 is made up of 15 amino acids. The V gene lost 3 bases and the J gene lost 1 base, with 9 bases spanning the gap. The CDR3 region is CASSFPGMNTGELFF. CDR3 nucleotides: TGTGCCAGCAGTTTCCCAGGGATGAACACCGGGGAGCTGTTTTTT.

This clonotype was picked up a small number of times. V and J are TRBV5-6 and TRBJ2-7; 9 bases are a match to TRBD1. V was clipped by 4 bases and J by 7 bases; unmatched bases: 12. The CDR3 has 15 residues. Germline V lookup: CDR1 SGHDT, CDR2 YYEEEE. CDR3 sequence (DNA): TGTGCCAGCAGCATCCAGGGACAGGGCGGTTGGGAGCAGTACTTC. The encoded protein is CASSIQGQGGWEQYF.

In its sample, this clonotype was seen a few times. J is TRBJ2-2 and V is TRBV7-6; TRBD2 matches 7 bases. The V gene end was trimmed by 6 bases and the J gene end by 3 bases; junction bases not matched to a gene: 16. The length of the CDR3 is 18 residues. Germline V CDR1 and CDR2: SGHVS, FNYEAQ. CDR3 DNA sequence: TGTGCCAGCAGAAGTGGGGTTGGGAGGGAGGGCGACACCGGGGAGCTGTTTTTT. It translates to CASRSGVGREGDTGELFF. Full variable domain (missing parts from reference TRBV7-6 and TRBJ2-2): GAGVSQSPRYKVTKRGQDVALRCDPISGHVSLYWYRQALGQGPEFLTYFNYEAQQDKSGLPNDRFSAERPEGSISTLTIQRTEQRDSAMYRCASRSGVGREGDTGELFFGEGSRLTVL.

This clonotype has a handful of counts. This chain uses TRBV15 with TRBJ2-6, with no clear D. The germline V gene has CDR1 LNHNV and CDR2 YYDKDF (reference sequence). The CDR3 totals 16 residues. The V end lost 1 base, the J end lost 3 bases, and 10 bases lay between the germline ends. The CDR3 DNA reads TGTGCCACCAGCAGAGGAAGAGGATTTGGGGCCAACGTCCTGACTTTC. This encodes CATSRGRGFGANVLTF.